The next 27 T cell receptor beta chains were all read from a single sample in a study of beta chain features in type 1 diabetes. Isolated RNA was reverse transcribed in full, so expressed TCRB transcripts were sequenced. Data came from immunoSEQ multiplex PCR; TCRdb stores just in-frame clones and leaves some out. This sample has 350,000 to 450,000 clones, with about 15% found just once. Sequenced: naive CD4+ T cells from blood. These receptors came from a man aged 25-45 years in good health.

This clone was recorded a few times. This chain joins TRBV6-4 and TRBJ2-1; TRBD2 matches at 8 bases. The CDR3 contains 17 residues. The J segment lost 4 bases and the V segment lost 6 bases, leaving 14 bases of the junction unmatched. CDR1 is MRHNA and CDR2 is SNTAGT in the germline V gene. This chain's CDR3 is CASSQLAGGPRYNEQFF. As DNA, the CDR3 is TGTGCCAGCAGCCAGCTCGCGGGAGGCCCTCGGTACAATGAGCAGTTCTTC.

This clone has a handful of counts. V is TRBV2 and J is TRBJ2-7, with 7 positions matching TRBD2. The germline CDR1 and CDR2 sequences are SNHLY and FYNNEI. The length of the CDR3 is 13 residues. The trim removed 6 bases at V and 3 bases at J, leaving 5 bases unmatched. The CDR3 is CASSGDYNYEQYV. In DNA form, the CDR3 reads TGTGCCAGCAGCGGGGACTACAACTACGAGCAGTACGTC.

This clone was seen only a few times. The CDR3 spells CASSIRTNEKLFF. The CDR3 nucleotides are TGTGCCAGTAGTATCCGAACTAATGAAAAACTGTTTTTT. The chain uses TRBV19 and TRBJ1-4; D gene unclear. The CDR3 consists of 13 residues. V lost 3 bases to trimming and J lost 1 base, with 3 bases between them. The germline V gene encodes CDR1 LNHDA and CDR2 SQIVND (reference sequence).

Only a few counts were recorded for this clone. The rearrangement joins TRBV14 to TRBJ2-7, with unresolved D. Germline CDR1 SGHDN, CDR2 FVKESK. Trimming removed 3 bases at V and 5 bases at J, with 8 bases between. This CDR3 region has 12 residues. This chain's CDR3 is CASSHGFHEQYV. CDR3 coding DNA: TGTGCCAGCAGCCATGGGTTCCACGAGCAGTACGTC.

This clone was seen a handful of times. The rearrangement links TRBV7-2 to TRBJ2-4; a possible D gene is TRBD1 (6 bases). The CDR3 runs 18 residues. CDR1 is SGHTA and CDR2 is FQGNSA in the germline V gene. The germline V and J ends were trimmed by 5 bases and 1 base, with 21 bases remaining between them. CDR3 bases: TGTGCCAGCAGCATCGGATTTAGGACAGCAGTTGCCAAAAACATTCAGTACTTC. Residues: CASSIGFRTAVAKNIQYF.

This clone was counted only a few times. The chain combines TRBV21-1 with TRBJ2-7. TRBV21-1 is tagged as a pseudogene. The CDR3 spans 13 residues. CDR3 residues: CASSKDTEYEQYV. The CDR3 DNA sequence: TGTGCCAGCAGCAAAGACACCGAATACGAGCAGTACGTC.

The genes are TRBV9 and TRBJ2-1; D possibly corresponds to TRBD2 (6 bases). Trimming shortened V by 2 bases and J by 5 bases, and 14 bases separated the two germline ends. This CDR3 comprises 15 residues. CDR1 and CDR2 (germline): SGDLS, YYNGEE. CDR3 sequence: CASSVTGTRDNEQFF. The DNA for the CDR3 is TGTGCCAGCAGCGTTACCGGGACTCGTGACAATGAGCAGTTCTTC.

The DNA of the CDR3 is TGTGCCAGCAGCGTAGCGGGCGGGAGGGGCTCACCCCTCCACTTT. This codes for CASSVAGGRGSPLHF. This chain uses TRBV9 with TRBJ1-6, with D possibly being TRBD1 (5 bases). The CDR3 is made up of 15 amino acids. The ends were cut back, 0 bases at V and 10 bases at J, with 14 bases in the middle. Germline values: CDR1 SGDLS, CDR2 YYNGEE.

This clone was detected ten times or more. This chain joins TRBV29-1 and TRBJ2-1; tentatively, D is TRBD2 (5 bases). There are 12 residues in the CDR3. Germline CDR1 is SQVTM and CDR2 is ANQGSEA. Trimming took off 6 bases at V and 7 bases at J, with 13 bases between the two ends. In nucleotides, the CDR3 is TGCAGCGTCGCCCGAGGCGGGAATGAGCAGTTCTTC. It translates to CSVARGGNEQFF.

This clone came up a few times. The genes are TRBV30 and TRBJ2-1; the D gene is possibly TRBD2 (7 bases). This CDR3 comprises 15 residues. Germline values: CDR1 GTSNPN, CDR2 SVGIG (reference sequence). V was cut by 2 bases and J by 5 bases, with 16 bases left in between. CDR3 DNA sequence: TGTGCCTGGAGTCCCTCGGGGGGCATCCACAATGAGCAGTTCTTC. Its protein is CAWSPSGGIHNEQFF.

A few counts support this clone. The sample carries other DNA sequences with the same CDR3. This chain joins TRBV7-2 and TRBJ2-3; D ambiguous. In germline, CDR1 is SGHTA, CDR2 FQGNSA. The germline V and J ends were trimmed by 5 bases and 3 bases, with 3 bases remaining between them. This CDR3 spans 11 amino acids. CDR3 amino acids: CASSRTDTQYF. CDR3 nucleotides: TGTGCCAGCAGCCGGACAGATACGCAGTATTTT.

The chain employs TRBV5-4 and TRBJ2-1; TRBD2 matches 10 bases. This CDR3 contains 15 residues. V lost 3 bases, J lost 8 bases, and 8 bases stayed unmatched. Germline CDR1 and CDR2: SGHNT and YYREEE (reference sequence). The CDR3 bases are TGTGCCAGCAGCTCCCCCGGGACTAGCGAACATGAGCAGTTCTTC. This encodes CASSSPGTSEHEQFF.

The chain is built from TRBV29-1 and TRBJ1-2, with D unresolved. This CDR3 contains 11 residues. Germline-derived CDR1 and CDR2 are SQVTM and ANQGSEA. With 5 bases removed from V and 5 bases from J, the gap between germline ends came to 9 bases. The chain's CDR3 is CSVLSGYGYTF. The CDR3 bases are TGCAGCGTTCTTTCGGGGTATGGCTACACCTTC. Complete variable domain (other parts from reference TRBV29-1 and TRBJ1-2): SAVISQKPSRDICQRGTSLTIQCQVDSQVTMMFWYRQQPGQSLTLIATANQGSEATYESGFVIDKFPISRPNLTFSTLTVSNMSPEDSSIYLCSVLSGYGYTFGSGTRLTVV.

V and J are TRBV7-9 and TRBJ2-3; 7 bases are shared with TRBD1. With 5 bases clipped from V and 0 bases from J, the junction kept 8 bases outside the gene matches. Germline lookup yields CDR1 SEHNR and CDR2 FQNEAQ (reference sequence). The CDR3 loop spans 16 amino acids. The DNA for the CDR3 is TGTGCCAGCAGCCGCCCGCGGACAGGAAGCACAGATACGCAGTATTTT. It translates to CASSRPRTGSTDTQYF.

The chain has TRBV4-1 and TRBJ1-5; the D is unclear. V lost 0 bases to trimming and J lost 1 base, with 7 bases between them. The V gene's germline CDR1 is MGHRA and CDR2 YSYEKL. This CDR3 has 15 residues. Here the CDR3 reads CASSQESGSNQPQHF. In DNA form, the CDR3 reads TGCGCCAGCAGCCAAGAGAGCGGGAGCAATCAGCCCCAGCATTTT.

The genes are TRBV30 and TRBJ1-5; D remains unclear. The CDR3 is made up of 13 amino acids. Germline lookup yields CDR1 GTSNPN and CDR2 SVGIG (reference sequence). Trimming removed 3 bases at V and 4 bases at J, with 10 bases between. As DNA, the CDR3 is TGTGCCTGGAGAAAGAGCGTAAATCAGCCCCAGCATTTT. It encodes CAWRKSVNQPQHF.

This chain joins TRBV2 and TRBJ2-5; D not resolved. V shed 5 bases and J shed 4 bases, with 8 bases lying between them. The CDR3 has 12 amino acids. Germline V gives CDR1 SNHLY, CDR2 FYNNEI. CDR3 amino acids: CASSLAPETQYF. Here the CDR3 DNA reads TGTGCCAGCAGTTTGGCTCCAGAGACCCAGTACTTC.

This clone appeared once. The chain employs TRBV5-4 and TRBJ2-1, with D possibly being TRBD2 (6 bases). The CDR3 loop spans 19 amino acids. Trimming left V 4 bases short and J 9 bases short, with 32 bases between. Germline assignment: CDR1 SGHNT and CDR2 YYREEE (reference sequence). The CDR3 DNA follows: TGTGCCAGCAGCCGCGGGACTTCTCTCCCTACGGTGGCCTTTGGTGAGCAGTTCTTC. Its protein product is CASSRGTSLPTVAFGEQFF.

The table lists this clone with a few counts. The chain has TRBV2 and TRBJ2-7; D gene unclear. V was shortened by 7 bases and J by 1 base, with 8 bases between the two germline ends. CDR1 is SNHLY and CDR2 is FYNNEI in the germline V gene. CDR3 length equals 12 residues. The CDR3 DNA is TGTGCCAGCACGTTACAGTCCTACGAGCAGTACGTC. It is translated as CASTLQSYEQYV.

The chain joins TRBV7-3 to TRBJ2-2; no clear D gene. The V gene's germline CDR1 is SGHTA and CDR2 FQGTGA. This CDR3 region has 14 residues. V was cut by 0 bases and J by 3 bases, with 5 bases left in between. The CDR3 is CASSLTVDTGELFF. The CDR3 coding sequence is TGTGCCAGCAGCTTAACAGTTGACACCGGGGAGCTGTTTTTT. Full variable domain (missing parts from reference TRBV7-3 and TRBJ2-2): GAGVSQTPSNKVTEKGKYVELRCDPISGHTALYWYRQSLGQGPEFLIYFQGTGAADDSGLPNDRFFAVRPEGSVSTLKIQRTERGDSAVYLCASSLTVDTGELFFGEGSRLTVL.

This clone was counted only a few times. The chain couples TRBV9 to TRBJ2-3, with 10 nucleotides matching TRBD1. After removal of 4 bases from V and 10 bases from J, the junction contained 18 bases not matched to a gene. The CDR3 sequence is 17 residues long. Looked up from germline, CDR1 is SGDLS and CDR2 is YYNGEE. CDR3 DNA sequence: TGTGCCAGCAGCTTATTCGGACAGGGGGAATCGGATATAGCGCAGTATTTT. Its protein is CASSLFGQGESDIAQYF.

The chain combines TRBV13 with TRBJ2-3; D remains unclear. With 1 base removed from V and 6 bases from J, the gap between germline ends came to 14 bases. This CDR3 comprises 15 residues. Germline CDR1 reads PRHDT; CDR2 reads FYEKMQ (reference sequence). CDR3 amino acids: CASSLETARSDTQYF. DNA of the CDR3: TGTGCCAGCAGCTTAGAGACGGCCCGCTCGGATACGCAGTATTTT. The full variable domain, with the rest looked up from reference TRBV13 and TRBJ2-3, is AAGVIQSPRHLIKEKRETATLKCYPIPRHDTVYWYQQGPGQDPQFLISFYEKMQSDKGSIPDRFSAQQFSDYHSELNMSSLELGDSALYFCASSLETARSDTQYFGPGTRLTVL.

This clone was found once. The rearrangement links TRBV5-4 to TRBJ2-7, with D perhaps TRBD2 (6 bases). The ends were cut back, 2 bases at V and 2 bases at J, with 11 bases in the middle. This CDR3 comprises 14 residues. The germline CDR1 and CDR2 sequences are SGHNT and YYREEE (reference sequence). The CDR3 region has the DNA TGTGCCAGCAGCTTTGCGGGAAAGCCCTACGAGCAGTACTTC. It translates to CASSFAGKPYEQYF.

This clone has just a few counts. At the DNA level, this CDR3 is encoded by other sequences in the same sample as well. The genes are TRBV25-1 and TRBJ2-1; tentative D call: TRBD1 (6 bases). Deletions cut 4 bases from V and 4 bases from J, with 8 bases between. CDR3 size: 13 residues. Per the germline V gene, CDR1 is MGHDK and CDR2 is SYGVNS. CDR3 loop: CASSGGQYNEQFF. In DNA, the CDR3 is TGTGCCAGCAGTGGAGGACAGTACAATGAGCAGTTCTTC.

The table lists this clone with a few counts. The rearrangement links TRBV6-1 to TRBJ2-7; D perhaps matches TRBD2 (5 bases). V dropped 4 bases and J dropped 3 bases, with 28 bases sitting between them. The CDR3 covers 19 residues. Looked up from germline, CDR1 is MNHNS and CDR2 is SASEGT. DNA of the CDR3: TGTGCCAGCAGTGGAGCTGGATCCACTGCGGGCAGTACTTTCTACGAGCAGTACGTC. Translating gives CASSGAGSTAGSTFYEQYV.

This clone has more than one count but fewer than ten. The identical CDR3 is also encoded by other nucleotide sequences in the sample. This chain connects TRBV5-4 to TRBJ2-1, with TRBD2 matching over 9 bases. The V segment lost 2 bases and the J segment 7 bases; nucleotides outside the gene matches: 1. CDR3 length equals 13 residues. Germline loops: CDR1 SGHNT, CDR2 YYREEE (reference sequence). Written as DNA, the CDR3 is TGTGCCAGCAGCTTAGCGGGAGGAAATGAGCAGTTCTTC. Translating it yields CASSLAGGNEQFF.

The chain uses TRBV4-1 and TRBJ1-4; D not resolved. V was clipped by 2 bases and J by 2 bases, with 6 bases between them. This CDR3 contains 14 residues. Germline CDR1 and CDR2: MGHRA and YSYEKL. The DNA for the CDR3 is TGCGCCAGCAGCCAACTTACCACTAATGAAAAACTGTTTTTT. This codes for CASSQLTTNEKLFF.